This TCR beta chain emerged from a study of CD8+ T cells in alopecia areata. RNA extraction and reverse transcription yielded cDNA as sequencing template. The assay was immunoSEQ multiplex PCR, and TCRdb's table has in-frame clones only and misses some. In the table there are roughly 190,000 clones, approximately 67% of which are singletons. Germline CDR1 is LNHDA and CDR2 is SQIVND (reference sequence). V was cut by 5 bases and J by 6 bases, with 16 bases left in between. The CDR3 consists of 14 residues. Treatment in this sample: oral pan-JAK inhibitor, 5-10 mg twice daily. This sequence originates from a human donor with alopecia areata. The sample was CD4+ T cells sorted from blood, taken around week 49, from a patient treated with tofacitinib. This chain uses TRBV19 with TRBJ1-1; D remains unclear. The CDR3 DNA reads TGTGCCAGTAGTCCTATTACAGTACCAGCTGAAGCTTTCTTT. Protein product: CASSPITVPAEAFF.